This T cell receptor (beta chain) was identified during a study of blood T cell repertoires in COVID-19. The wider study: From the United States, Italy and Spain came samples of acute and convalescent COVID-19. PBMCs, B-cell-depleted T cells, or T cells provided the cDNA or gDNA that made up the material.

The CDR3 extends over 13 amino acids. CDR1 is SGHNT and CDR2 is YYREEE in the germline V gene (reference sequence). The ends were cut back, 3 bases at V and 3 bases at J, with 6 bases in the middle. This clone was seen only once. Recovered status applied to Cohort 3 donors who had two consecutive negative PCRs. It also applied to those with clearance or with symptom resolution. Here immunoSEQ multiplex PCR was the method, and the copy in TCRdb shows in-frame clones only, minus some. The profile shows over 120,000 clones, about 80% of them singletons. The receptor comes from a man aged 50-59 years who had recovered from COVID-19. Material: PBMCs or T cells enriched from blood (not recorded which). The chain carries TRBV5-4 and TRBJ1-4; D gene uncertain. This chain's CDR3 is CASSSKANEKLFF. CDR3 DNA sequence: TGTGCCAGCAGCTCTAAAGCTAATGAAAAACTGTTTTTT.